The 11 T cell receptor beta chains listed next were all sequenced from one sample in a study of graft-versus-host responses after intestinal transplantation. Clones were sequenced by immunoSEQ multiplex PCR, and TCRdb holds only the in-frame ones, with some missing. The profile shows roughly 12,000 clones, around 83% of them singletons. Sequencing used PBMCs, obtained just under 130 days after transplant. The receptors stem from a human patient who received an intestinal transplant, so some T cells may come from the graft donor.

This clone was counted a few times. This sample includes further DNA sequences coding for the same CDR3. The chain links TRBV6-1 to TRBJ2-7, with 9 bases matching TRBD1. The CDR3 runs to 14 residues. In germline, CDR1 is MNHNS, CDR2 SASEGT. The J segment lost 2 bases and the V segment lost 6 bases, leaving 5 bases of the junction unmatched. This CDR3 is CASSTGTGTYEQYF. The DNA of the CDR3 is TGTGCCAGCAGCACCGGGACAGGGACCTACGAGCAGTACTTC.

V gene TRBV4-2 combines with J gene TRBJ1-1; tentative D call: TRBD1 (5 bases). The germline CDR1 and CDR2 sequences are LGHNA and YNFKEQ. Deletions cut 3 bases from V and 1 base from J, with 12 bases between. The CDR3 totals 15 residues. The CDR3, as DNA: TGTGCCAGCAGCCACACGGGACTCTCGAACACTGAAGCTTTCTTT. It yields the protein CASSHTGLSNTEAFF.

This rearrangement joins TRBV6-1 to TRBJ2-3; 8 positions match TRBD1. V was clipped by 4 bases and J by 4 bases; unmatched bases: 13. Germline lookup yields CDR1 MNHNS and CDR2 SASEGT. The length of the CDR3 is 17 residues. This chain's CDR3 is CASSAPDDRGLADTQYF. The CDR3, as DNA: TGTGCCAGCAGTGCGCCGGACGACAGGGGACTCGCAGATACGCAGTATTTT.

This clone was found once. The genes are TRBV5-1 and TRBJ2-3, with TRBD1 matching 10 bases. V shed 2 bases and J 4 bases; nucleotides not matched to a gene: 4. Per the germline V gene, CDR1 is SGHRS and CDR2 is YFSETQ. CDR3 size: 15 residues. The CDR3 DNA sequence: TGCGCCAGCAGCTTTCCGGACAGGGGGGCAGATACGCAGTATTTT. Residues: CASSFPDRGADTQYF.

This chain joins TRBV6-5 and TRBJ2-7, with 9 bases lining up with TRBD2. The germline V gene has CDR1 MNHEY and CDR2 SVGAGI. Germline trimming cut 8 bases from V and 0 bases from J; bases unmatched to any gene: 5. The CDR3 covers 14 residues. The CDR3 protein is CASFGSGSSYEQYF. Written as DNA, the CDR3 is TGTGCCAGCTTTGGTAGCGGGAGCTCCTACGAGCAGTACTTC.

This clone was seen a few times. The V call is TRBV6-6, the J call TRBJ2-7; 7 nucleotides match TRBD1. With V trimmed by 5 bases and J by 5 bases, 9 bases remained unmatched. There are 14 residues in the CDR3. Germline CDR1 MNHNY, CDR2 SVGAGI (reference sequence). This CDR3 is CASSTQGTNDEQYF. CDR3 nucleotides: TGTGCCAGCAGTACACAGGGGACCAACGACGAGCAGTACTTC.

This clone was seen only a few times. The rearrangement links TRBV6-4 to TRBJ2-3, with a weak D call TRBD2 (5 bases). This CDR3 comprises 14 residues. Trimming pared 8 bases from V and 0 bases from J, leaving 12 bases between. Germline loops: CDR1 MRHNA, CDR2 SNTAGT. CDR3 sequence: CASGSGGSTDTQYF. DNA for the CDR3: TGTGCCAGCGGGTCGGGCGGGAGCACAGATACGCAGTATTTT.

The chain recombines TRBV18 with TRBJ2-6; D may be TRBD1 (6 bases). The J call is uncertain, as TRBJ2-7 better fits the DNA end. CDR3 size: 15 residues. Germline assignment: CDR1 KGHSH and CDR2 LQKENI. The CDR3 sequence: CASSPPSRGEYEQYF. The CDR3 DNA sequence: TGTGCCAGCTCACCACCGAGCAGGGGCGAGTACGAGCAGTACTTC.

The rearrangement joins TRBV4-3 to TRBJ1-5; D remains ambiguous. There are 15 residues in the CDR3. Trimming took off 1 base at V and 8 bases at J, with 15 bases between the two ends. The germline V gene encodes CDR1 LGHNA and CDR2 YSLEER. This CDR3 reads CASSQASGLNEPQHF. DNA of the CDR3: TGCGCCAGCAGCCAAGCTTCTGGGCTTAATGAGCCCCAGCATTTT.

The V call is TRBV18, the J call TRBJ2-5, with a tentative D call TRBD1 (5 bases). The CDR3 runs 13 residues. V dropped 0 bases and J dropped 3 bases, with 5 bases sitting between them. Per the germline V gene, CDR1 is KGHSH and CDR2 is LQKENI. CDR3 sequence: CASSPPGEETQYF. In DNA, the CDR3 is TGTGCCAGCTCACCACCAGGGGAAGAGACCCAGTACTTC.

V and J are TRBV5-1 and TRBJ1-2; the match to TRBD1 covers 8 bases. The germline V gene has CDR1 SGHRS and CDR2 YFSETQ. The CDR3 extends over 15 amino acids. The J segment lost 7 bases and the V segment lost 2 bases, leaving 10 bases of the junction unmatched. This chain's CDR3 is CASSFTPQGAAGYTF. The DNA of the CDR3 is TGCGCCAGCAGCTTCACTCCTCAGGGGGCGGCTGGCTACACCTTC.